These 20 T cell receptor beta chains share one sample of origin, sequenced in a study of blood T cell repertoires in COVID-19. Sequencing was performed with immunoSEQ multiplex PCR; in TCRdb, only in-frame clones are kept and a portion is missing. The data contain 200,000 to 300,000 clones, approximately 78% of them singletons. Source material: peripheral blood. These receptors were obtained from a woman aged 55-70 years with active or convalescent COVID-19.

CDR3 sequence (DNA): TGTGCCAGCAGTCGCTCGGGACAGGGCTCCTACGAGCAGTACTTC. Protein sequence: CASSRSGQGSYEQYF. The J gene is TRBJ2-7, the V gene TRBV27; 9 bases align to TRBD1. CDR3 length equals 15 residues. After removal of 5 bases from V and 0 bases from J, the junction contained 5 bases not matched to a gene. Germline CDR1 reads MNHEY; CDR2 reads SMNVEV (reference sequence).

This sequence joins TRBV19 and TRBJ1-6, with D unclear. V lost 3 bases to trimming and J lost 6 bases, with 9 bases between them. Per the germline V gene, CDR1 is LNHDA and CDR2 is SQIVND (reference sequence). The CDR3 is 14 residues long. CDR3 sequence (DNA): TGTGCCAGTAGTATCGACGGAGCTAATTCACCCCTCCACTTT. Translated: CASSIDGANSPLHF. Complete variable domain (other parts from reference TRBV19 and TRBJ1-6): DGGITQSPKYLFRKEGQNVTLSCEQNLNHDAMYWYRQDPGQGLRLIYYSQIVNDFQKGDIAEGYSVSREKKESFPLTVTSAQKNPTAFYLCASSIDGANSPLHFGNGTRLTVT.

Details on this clone: The same CDR3 is also encoded by other DNA sequences in this sample. The CDR3 loop reads CASSQDPLNYGYTF. CDR3 sequence (DNA): TGTGCCAGCAGCCAAGATCCCCTTAACTATGGCTACACCTTC. The chain has TRBV3-1 (or the pseudogene TRBV3-2) and TRBJ1-2, with D unclear. The CDR3 loop spans 14 amino acids. Germline lookup yields CDR1 LGHDT and CDR2 YNNKEL (reference sequence). Trimming removed 0 bases from V and 1 base from J, with 6 bases in between.

The V call is TRBV12-3 or TRBV12-4, the J call TRBJ2-5, with D uncertain. The CDR3 is 12 residues long. The V end lost 6 bases, the J end lost 4 bases, and 9 bases lay between the germline ends. CDR3 residues: CASRTTSETQYF. The CDR3 DNA follows: TGTGCCAGCAGAACTACTTCAGAGACCCAGTACTTC.

The rearrangement links TRBV6-2 or TRBV6-3 to TRBJ1-3; D might be TRBD1 (6 bases). The germline V gene has CDR1 MNHEY and CDR2 SVGEGT. Trimming left V 2 bases short and J 2 bases short, with 16 bases between. This CDR3 has 17 amino acids. DNA for the CDR3: TGTGCCAGCAGTTACCGACAGGCGACACTTCCTGGAAACACCATATATTTT. Protein product: CASSYRQATLPGNTIYF.

The rearrangement links TRBV6-5 to TRBJ1-5, with a possible D match to TRBD1 (6 bases). The germline V and J ends were trimmed by 6 bases and 8 bases, with 17 bases remaining between them. The CDR3 is made up of 14 amino acids. Looked up from germline, CDR1 is MNHEY and CDR2 is SVGAGI. In DNA form, the CDR3 reads TGTGCCAGCAGCAAAGGGGGTATCGGTGAGCCCCAGCATTTT. Amino acid sequence: CASSKGGIGEPQHF.

J is TRBJ2-1 and V is TRBV11-2; 9 nucleotides line up with TRBD2. The CDR3 has 18 amino acids. V was clipped by 2 bases and J by 10 bases; unmatched bases: 18. CDR1 is SGHAT, CDR2 FQNNGV, per germline. The CDR3 loop reads CASSLSRVGGGAGREQFF. The CDR3, as DNA: TGTGCCAGCAGCTTAAGTAGGGTCGGCGGGGGGGCCGGACGCGAGCAGTTCTTC.

The chain combines TRBV3-1 (or the pseudogene TRBV3-2) with TRBJ2-2; tentative D call: TRBD1 (5 bases). The CDR3 covers 13 residues. The V end lost 1 base, the J end lost 6 bases, and 6 bases lay between the germline ends. From germline, CDR1 is LGHDT and CDR2 YNNKEL (reference sequence). The CDR3 coding sequence is TGTGCCAGCAGCCAAGGGGGCCCCGGGGAGCTGTTTTTT. It codes for CASSQGGPGELFF.

This chain links TRBV28 with TRBJ2-7; a possible D gene is TRBD1 (5 bases). CDR1 is MDHEN, CDR2 SYDVKM, per germline. The V end lost 4 bases, the J end lost 0 bases, and 16 bases lay between the germline ends. CDR3 length: 16 amino acids. CDR3 DNA sequence: TGTGCCAGCAGTTCTCCGTCAGGGCCCTTCTCCTACGAGCAGTACTTC. It codes for CASSSPSGPFSYEQYF. Supplemented by reference TRBV28 and TRBJ2-7, the full variable domain reads DVKVTQSSRYLVKRTGEKVFLECVQDMDHENMFWYRQDPGLGLRLIYFSYDVKMKEKGDIPEGYSVSREKKERFSLILESASTNQTSMYLCASSSPSGPFSYEQYFGPGTRLTVT.

The CDR3 region has the DNA TGTGCCAGCAGCTTAGCGGGACTATGGACAGGGAGGGGAGCCACGGGTAATGAAAAACTGTTTTTT. Its translation: CASSLAGLWTGRGATGNEKLFF. This sequence joins TRBV7-6 and TRBJ1-4; 8 bases are shared with TRBD1. The CDR3 has 22 residues. Trimming cost V 0 bases and J 4 bases; bases outside gene matches: 22. From germline, CDR1 is SGHVS and CDR2 FNYEAQ.

This clone was counted a few times. The chain links TRBV10-3 to TRBJ2-3; 9 bases are a match to TRBD2. The CDR3 contains 15 residues. V gave up 5 bases and J gave up 0 bases; unmatched junction bases: 3. The V gene's germline CDR1 is ENHRY and CDR2 SYGVKD. CDR3 amino acids: CAISLAGMSTDTQYF. CDR3 nucleotides: TGTGCCATCAGTCTAGCGGGGATGAGCACAGATACGCAGTATTTT.

Notes on this clone: Different DNA sequences within this sample yield the same CDR3. The gene calls are TRBV19 and TRBJ1-2; TRBD1 matches at 12 bases. This CDR3 region has 15 residues. The V and J ends lost 4 bases and 4 bases, in that order; junction bases with no gene match: 4. Per germline, CDR1 LNHDA and CDR2 SQIVND (reference sequence). This CDR3 reads CASSTGTGGPYGYTF. The DNA for the CDR3 is TGTGCCAGTAGTACCGGGACAGGGGGCCCCTATGGCTACACCTTC.

V and J are TRBV5-1 and TRBJ2-5; D remains unclear. The V gene lost 1 base and the J gene lost 1 base, with 8 bases spanning the gap. The CDR3 is 14 amino acids. Germline CDR1 reads SGHRS; CDR2 reads YFSETQ. The CDR3 DNA follows: TGCGCCAGCAGCTTGTTAGACACCCAAGAGACCCAGTACTTC. Encoded protein: CASSLLDTQETQYF.

This sequence joins TRBV7-2 and TRBJ2-7; weak D call: TRBD2 (6 bases). CDR1 and CDR2 from the germline V gene are SGHTA and FQGNSA. V lost 0 bases and J lost 5, with 14 bases in between. The CDR3 covers 15 residues. CDR3 loop: CASSLASRRGDEQYF. CDR3 DNA: TGTGCCAGCAGCTTAGCATCGAGGAGGGGCGACGAGCAGTACTTC.

The rearrangement joins TRBV7-9 to TRBJ1-1, with a weak D call TRBD1 (6 bases). The CDR3 consists of 17 residues. Germline V CDR1 and CDR2: SEHNR, FQNEAQ (reference sequence). The ends were cut back, 2 bases at V and 3 bases at J, with 19 bases in the middle. Here the CDR3 reads CASSLSGGPRKYTEAFF. The CDR3 coding sequence is TGTGCCAGCAGCTTATCTGGGGGCCCTAGAAAGTACACTGAAGCTTTCTTT.

The chain uses TRBV13 and TRBJ2-4, with D possibly matching TRBD2 (6 bases). V lost 2 bases and J lost 0, with 14 bases in between. The germline gives CDR1 PRHDT, CDR2 FYEKMQ (reference sequence). The CDR3 covers 17 residues. CDR3 sequence reads: CASSLTSSKLAKNIQYF. The CDR3 region has the DNA TGTGCCAGCAGCTTAACTAGCAGTAAGTTAGCCAAAAACATTCAGTACTTC.

The V call is TRBV6-5, the J call TRBJ1-1; 8 nucleotides align to TRBD1. Germline V lookup: CDR1 MNHEY, CDR2 SVGAGI. The ends lost 4 bases at V and 10 bases at J; junction bases unmatched: 11. This CDR3 is built from 14 residues. CDR3 region: CASSWTGQLSGAFF. CDR3 nucleotide sequence: TGTGCCAGCAGTTGGACAGGGCAATTGTCGGGAGCTTTCTTT.

This clone was observed a single time. The genes are TRBV18 and TRBJ1-4, with a tentative D call TRBD1 (5 bases). This CDR3 is 13 amino acids long. Per the germline V gene, CDR1 is KGHSH and CDR2 is LQKENI. Trimming pared 2 bases from V and 6 bases from J, leaving 7 bases between. CDR3 DNA sequence: TGTGCCAGCTCACCAAGCAGGGATGAAAAACTGTTTTTT. It encodes CASSPSRDEKLFF.

In this sample, this clone turned up once. The chain uses TRBV7-2 and TRBJ2-1, with 8 positions matching TRBD2. V shed 3 bases, J shed 6 bases, and the junction held 10 bases outside the gene matches. The CDR3 length is 16 residues. Germline CDR1 SGHTA, CDR2 FQGNSA. This chain's CDR3 is CASSFHRSGGRNEQFF. The CDR3 bases are TGTGCCAGCAGCTTCCACAGGTCGGGGGGGCGCAATGAGCAGTTCTTC. The whole variable domain, remainder taken from reference TRBV7-2 and TRBJ2-1, is GAGVSQSPSNKVTEKGKDVELRCDPISGHTALYWYRQSLGQGLEFLIYFQGNSAPDKSGLPSDRFSAERTGGSVSTLTIQRTQQEDSAVYLCASSFHRSGGRNEQFFGPGTRLTVL.

The chain recombines TRBV24-1 with TRBJ2-2, with TRBD1 matching over 7 bases. V shed 6 bases, J shed 5 bases, and the junction held 5 bases outside the gene matches. Germline V gene data show CDR1 as KGHDR and CDR2 as SFDVKD. There are 14 residues in the CDR3. CDR3 amino acids: CATSPDRNTGELFF. In nucleotides, the CDR3 is TGTGCCACCAGTCCGGACAGGAATACCGGGGAGCTGTTTTTT.